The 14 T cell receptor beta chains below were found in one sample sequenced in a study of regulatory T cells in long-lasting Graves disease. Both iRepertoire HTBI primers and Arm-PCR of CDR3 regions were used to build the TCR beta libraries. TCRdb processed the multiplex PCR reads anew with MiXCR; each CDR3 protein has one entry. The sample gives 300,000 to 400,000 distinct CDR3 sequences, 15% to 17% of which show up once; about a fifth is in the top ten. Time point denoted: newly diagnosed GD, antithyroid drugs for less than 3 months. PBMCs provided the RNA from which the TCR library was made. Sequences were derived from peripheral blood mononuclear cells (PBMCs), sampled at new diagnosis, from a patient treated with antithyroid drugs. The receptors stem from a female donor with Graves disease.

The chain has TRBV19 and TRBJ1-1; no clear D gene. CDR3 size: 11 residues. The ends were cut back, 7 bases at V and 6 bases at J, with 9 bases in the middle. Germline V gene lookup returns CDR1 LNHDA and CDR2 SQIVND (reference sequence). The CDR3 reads CASTRGAEAFF. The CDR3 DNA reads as TGTGCCAGTACCCGCGGCGCTGAAGCTTTCTTT.

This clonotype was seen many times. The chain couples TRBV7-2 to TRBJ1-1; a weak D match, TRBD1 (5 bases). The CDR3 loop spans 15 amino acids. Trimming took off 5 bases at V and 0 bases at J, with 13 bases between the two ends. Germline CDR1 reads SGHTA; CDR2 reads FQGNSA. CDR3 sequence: CASSPGGNLNTEAFF. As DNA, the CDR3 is TGTGCCAGCAGCCCGGGGGGTAACTTGAACACTGAAGCTTTCTTT.

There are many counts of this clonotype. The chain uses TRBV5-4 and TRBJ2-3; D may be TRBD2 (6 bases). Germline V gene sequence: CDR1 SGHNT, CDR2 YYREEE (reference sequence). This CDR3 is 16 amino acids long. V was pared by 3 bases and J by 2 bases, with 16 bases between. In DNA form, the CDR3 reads TGTGCCAGCAGCTCGATACCGGGACTCCCCACAGATACGCAGTATTTT. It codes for CASSSIPGLPTDTQYF.

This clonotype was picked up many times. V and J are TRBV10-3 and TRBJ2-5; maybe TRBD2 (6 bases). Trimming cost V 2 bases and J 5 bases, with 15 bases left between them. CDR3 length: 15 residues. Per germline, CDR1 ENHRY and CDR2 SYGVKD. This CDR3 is CAISENGGSGETQYF. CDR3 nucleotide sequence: TGTGCCATCAGTGAGAACGGGGGATCGGGCGAGACCCAGTACTTC.

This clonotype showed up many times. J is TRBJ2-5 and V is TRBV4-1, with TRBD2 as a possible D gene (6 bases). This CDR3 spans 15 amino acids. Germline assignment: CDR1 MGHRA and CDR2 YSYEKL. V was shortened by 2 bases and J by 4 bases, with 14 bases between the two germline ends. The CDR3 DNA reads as TGCGCCAGCAGCCAACGGGGGTCGGCCATAGAGACCCAGTACTTC. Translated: CASSQRGSAIETQYF.

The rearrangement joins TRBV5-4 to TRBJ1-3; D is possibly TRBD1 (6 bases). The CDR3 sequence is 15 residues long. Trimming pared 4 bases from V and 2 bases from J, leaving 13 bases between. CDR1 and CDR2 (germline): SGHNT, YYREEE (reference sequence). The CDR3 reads CASSAAGAPGNTIYF. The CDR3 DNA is TGTGCCAGCAGCGCCGCGGGGGCGCCTGGAAACACCATATATTTT.

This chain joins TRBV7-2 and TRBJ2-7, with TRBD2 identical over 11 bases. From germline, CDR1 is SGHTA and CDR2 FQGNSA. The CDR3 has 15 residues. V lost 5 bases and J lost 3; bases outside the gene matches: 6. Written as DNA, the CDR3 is TGTGCCAGCAGCCGTACTAGCGGGAGAGTCTACGAGCAGTACTTC. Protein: CASSRTSGRVYEQYF.

The CDR3: CASSVDQGALNEQYF. For the CDR3, the DNA is TGTGCCAGCAGCGTAGATCAGGGGGCTTTGAACGAGCAGTACTTC. The chain links TRBV9 to TRBJ2-7, with 8 bases lining up with TRBD1. V was pared by 0 bases and J by 5 bases, with 7 bases of the junction left unmatched. The germline gives CDR1 SGDLS, CDR2 YYNGEE. The CDR3 length is 15 residues.

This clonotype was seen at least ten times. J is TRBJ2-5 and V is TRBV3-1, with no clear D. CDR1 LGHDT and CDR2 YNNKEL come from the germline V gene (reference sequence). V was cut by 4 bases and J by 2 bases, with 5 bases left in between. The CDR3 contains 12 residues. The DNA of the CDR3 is TGTGCCAGCAGCCGAACGCAAGAGACCCAGTACTTC. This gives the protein CASSRTQETQYF.

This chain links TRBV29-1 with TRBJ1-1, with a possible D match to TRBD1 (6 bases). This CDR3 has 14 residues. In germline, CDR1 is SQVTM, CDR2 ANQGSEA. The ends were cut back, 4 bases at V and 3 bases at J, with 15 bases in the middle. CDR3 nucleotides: TGCAGCGTTGGGGGGGGGCAGGGGTACACTGAAGCTTTCTTT. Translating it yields CSVGGGQGYTEAFF.

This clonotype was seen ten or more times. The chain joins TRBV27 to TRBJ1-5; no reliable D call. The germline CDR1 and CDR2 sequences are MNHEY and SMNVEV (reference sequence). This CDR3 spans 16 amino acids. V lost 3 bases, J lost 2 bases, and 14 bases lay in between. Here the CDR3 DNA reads TGTGCCAGCAGTTTGGGAGGCTACTGGGGCAATCAGCCCCAGCATTTT. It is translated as CASSLGGYWGNQPQHF.

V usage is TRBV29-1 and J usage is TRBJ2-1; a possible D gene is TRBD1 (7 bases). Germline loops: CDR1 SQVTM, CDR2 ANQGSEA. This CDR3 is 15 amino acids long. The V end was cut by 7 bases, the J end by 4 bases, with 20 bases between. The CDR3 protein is CSASRGTDPYNEQFF. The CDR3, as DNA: TGCAGCGCCTCTCGCGGGACAGACCCTTACAATGAGCAGTTCTTC.

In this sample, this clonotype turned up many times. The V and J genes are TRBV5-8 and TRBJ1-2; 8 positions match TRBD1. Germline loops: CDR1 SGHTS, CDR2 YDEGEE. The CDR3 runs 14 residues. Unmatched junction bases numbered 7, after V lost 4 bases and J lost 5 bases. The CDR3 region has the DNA TGTGCCAGCAGCCCCAGGGGGCGCCGGTATGGCTACACCTTC. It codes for CASSPRGRRYGYTF.

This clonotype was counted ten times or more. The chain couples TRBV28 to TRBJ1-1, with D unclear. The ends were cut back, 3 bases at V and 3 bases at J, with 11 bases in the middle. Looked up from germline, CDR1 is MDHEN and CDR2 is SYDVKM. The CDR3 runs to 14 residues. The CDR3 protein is CASSFRNRYTEAFF. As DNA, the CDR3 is TGTGCCAGCAGTTTCCGTAACAGATACACTGAAGCTTTCTTT.